The following is a TCR beta chain sequence with its context. The data were obtained in a study of T-cell reconstitution after alpha-beta-depleted transplantation in children. A TCRbeta library incorporating unique molecular identifiers was prepared. Via MiXCR, TCRdb re-called the PCR reads, giving one row per CDR3 protein. Of 250,000 to 350,000 distinct CDR3 sequences in the sample, 23% were seen once. The clonotype originates from a male patient under 18 who had a stem cell transplant for acute lymphoblastic leukemia, so the T cells may come from the graft donor. The input for sequencing was PBMCs, mostly from graft donor cells, taken 180 days after TCRalphabeta/CD19-depleted stem cell transplant.

The CDR3 sequence is CASSLTDSSYNEQFF. As DNA, the CDR3 is TGCGCCAGCAGCTTAACAGATTCCTCCTACAATGAGCAGTTCTTC. This chain uses TRBV5-1 with TRBJ2-1; D gene uncertain. The CDR3 loop spans 15 amino acids. Germline CDR1 SGHRS, CDR2 YFSETQ. Trimming removed 2 bases at V and 0 bases at J, with 9 bases between.